This T cell receptor beta chain was identified in a study of cytomegalovirus exposure and HLA in healthy donors. Study-level results: About 87% or about 30% of the time was how often most TCR beta V segments were productive, according to an earlier analysis. Some highly shared sequence variants likely arose as a pipeline artifact. Among the most significant clusters, several appeared linked to common viral pathogens in a later analysis.

PCR primers comprised 60 Vbeta and 13 Jbeta primers. Measured with immunoSEQ multiplex PCR; TCRdb has only the in-frame clones, and not every one. Its listing shows 68,000 or so clones. Germline assignment: CDR1 KGHSH and CDR2 LQKENI. After removal of 4 bases from V and 7 bases from J, the junction contained 8 bases not matched to a gene. The CDR3 is 16 amino acids. Concerning this clone: Its specificity is not known.

Sequenced: PBMCs. The rearrangement uses TRBV18 and TRBJ1-5, with TRBD1 matching over 12 bases. The receptor's source is a boy aged 5-17 years in good health and CMV-seronegative. CDR3 protein: CASSQEGTGGGQPQHF. CDR3 in DNA: TGTGCCAGCTCACAAGAAGGGACAGGGGGCGGGCAGCCCCAGCATTTT.